What follows are 21 T cell receptor beta chains derived from one specimen sequenced in a study of spatial heterogeneity in lung cancer. Time point denoted: sample taken at primary tumor resection. MiXCR, run by TCRdb on the 5' RACE reads, gives a single entry per CDR3 protein. The table shows over 50,000 distinct CDR3 sequences, with approximately 6% occurring only once. Sequencing used PBMCs, obtained at surgery. The receptors were sampled from a female donor with early-stage non-small cell lung cancer.

The V gene is TRBV7-2, the J gene TRBJ1-5; no firm D call. The CDR3 covers 15 residues. Looked up from germline, CDR1 is SGHTA and CDR2 is FQGNSA. V was trimmed by 1 base and J by 3 bases, leaving 10 bases between them. CDR3 region: CASSLVGGYNQPQHF. CDR3 nucleotide sequence: TGTGCCAGCAGCTTAGTGGGAGGGTACAATCAGCCCCAGCATTTT.

By its share, this clonotype is medium-sized. The CDR3 sequence: CASSFVEGLTEAFF. Written as DNA, the CDR3 is TGTGCCAGCAGCTTTGTGGAGGGACTCACTGAAGCTTTCTTT. The rearrangement uses TRBV7-9 and TRBJ1-1, with D possibly being TRBD1 (5 bases). The CDR3 consists of 14 residues. The germline V gene encodes CDR1 SEHNR and CDR2 FQNEAQ (reference sequence). V was cut by 3 bases and J by 4 bases, with 12 bases left in between.

This clonotype appeared a few times. The chain's CDR3 is CASRVGLAGGFQETQYF. CDR3 coding DNA: TGTGCCAGCAGGGTTGGACTAGCGGGGGGTTTCCAAGAGACCCAGTACTTC. The V and J genes are TRBV5-5 and TRBJ2-5; TRBD2 matches at 14 bases. This CDR3 region has 17 residues. After removal of 5 bases from V and 1 base from J, the junction contained 7 bases not matched to a gene. CDR1 and CDR2 from the germline V gene are SGHKS and YYEKEE (reference sequence). The full variable domain, with the rest looked up from reference TRBV5-5 and TRBJ2-5, is DAGVTQSPTHLIKTRGQQVTLRCSPISGHKSVSWYQQVLGQGPQFIFQYYEKEERGRGNFPDRFSARQFPNYSSELNVNALLLGDSALYLCASRVGLAGGFQETQYFGPGTRLLVL.

This clonotype came up many times. The V gene is TRBV12-3 or TRBV12-4, the J gene TRBJ1-5; tentatively, D is TRBD1 (5 bases). The CDR3 is 15 residues long. Trimming shortened V by 1 base and J by 2 bases, and 9 bases separated the two germline ends. The CDR3, as DNA: TGTGCCAGCAGTTTAGAAATAGGGGGCAATCAGCCCCAGCATTTT. It translates to CASSLEIGGNQPQHF.

This clonotype was observed at least ten times. The chain joins TRBV6-1 to TRBJ2-3; D not resolved. The germline CDR1 and CDR2 sequences are MNHNS and SASEGT. This CDR3 is 13 amino acids long. V was trimmed by 8 bases and J by 2 bases, leaving 11 bases between them. The CDR3, as DNA: TGTGCCAGCGGGCAGGACCTCACAGATACGCAGTATTTT. It translates to CASGQDLTDTQYF.

V is TRBV12-3 or TRBV12-4 and J is TRBJ1-5, with a weak D call TRBD1 (6 bases). V shed 4 bases and J shed 7 bases, with 23 bases lying between them. The CDR3 runs 17 residues. The CDR3 DNA reads TGTGCCAGCAGTTGGTTTTCATCAGTGACAGGACGGCAGCCCCAGCATTTT. This codes for CASSWFSSVTGRQPQHF.

This rearrangement joins TRBV9 to TRBJ1-4, with 7 bases identical to TRBD1. There are 16 residues in the CDR3. J gave up 6 bases and V 4 bases, and 12 bases lay outside the gene matches. Germline V CDR1 and CDR2: SGDLS, YYNGEE. In DNA, the CDR3 is TGTGCCAGCAGCCGTTTTGACAGGGAACTAGATGAAAAACTGTTTTTT. Translating gives CASSRFDRELDEKLFF.

The CDR3 DNA is TGTGCCACCTCACTAGCGGGAGTAGGAAATGAGCAGTTCTTC. This sequence encodes CATSLAGVGNEQFF. The chain has TRBV12-3 or TRBV12-4 and TRBJ2-1, with 11 bases aligning to TRBD2. V lost 10 bases and J lost 7; bases outside the gene matches: 9. The CDR3 spans 14 residues.

This clonotype was detected many times. CDR3 region: CASSSTQGNNEQFF. The CDR3 coding sequence is TGTGCCAGCAGCTCTACACAGGGGAACAATGAGCAGTTCTTC. The chain is built from TRBV11-2 and TRBJ2-1, with 7 bases lining up with TRBD1. Trimming at V came to 4 bases and at J to 5 bases, leaving 5 bases not matched to a gene. The CDR3 has 14 amino acids. Germline-derived CDR1 and CDR2 are SGHAT and FQNNGV.

This clonotype occurred a few times. V gene TRBV12-3 or TRBV12-4 combines with J gene TRBJ1-2, with D tentatively TRBD1 (5 bases). The CDR3 has 15 amino acids. The germline V and J ends were trimmed by 9 bases and 1 base, with 18 bases remaining between them. The CDR3 DNA reads as TGTGCCAGTGCATCCGACAGACGAAATAACTATGGCTACACCTTC. Encoded protein: CASASDRRNNYGYTF.

V gene TRBV9 combines with J gene TRBJ2-1; tentatively, D is TRBD1 (6 bases). Germline V gene data show CDR1 as SGDLS and CDR2 as YYNGEE. V was shortened by 0 bases and J by 9 bases, with 16 bases between the two germline ends. The CDR3 is 15 amino acids. The CDR3 loop reads CASSVVGRGMVEQFF. The CDR3 nucleotides read TGTGCCAGCAGCGTAGTCGGCAGGGGAATGGTTGAGCAGTTCTTC. Supplemented by reference TRBV9 and TRBJ2-1, the full variable domain reads DSGVTQTPKHLITATGQRVTLRCSPRSGDLSVYWYQQSLDQGLQFLIQYYNGEERAKGNILERFSAQQFPDLHSELNLSSLELGDSALYFCASSVVGRGMVEQFFGPGTRLTVL.

This clonotype was found many times. The chain links TRBV28 to TRBJ2-5; TRBD1 is a possible D gene (6 bases). Looked up from germline, CDR1 is MDHEN and CDR2 is SYDVKM. The CDR3 is made up of 13 amino acids. Deletions cut 2 bases from V and 2 bases from J, with 6 bases between. Here the CDR3 DNA reads TGTGCCAGCAGTTTAGGACAGCAAGAGACCCAGTACTTC. Amino acid sequence: CASSLGQQETQYF.

The genes are TRBV6-2 or TRBV6-3 and TRBJ2-2; TRBD2 is a possible D gene (5 bases). The germline V gene has CDR1 MNHEY and CDR2 SVGEGT. The CDR3 is made up of 15 amino acids. Trimming pared 1 base from V and 4 bases from J, leaving 10 bases between. The CDR3 loop is CASSYWGASTGELFF. The CDR3 coding sequence is TGTGCCAGCAGTTACTGGGGAGCATCCACCGGGGAGCTGTTTTTT.

This clonotype was seen at least ten times. A junction boundary mismatches the germline segment, possibly from a read error. The chain joins TRBV7-7 to TRBJ2-2; TRBD2 matches 12 bases. Germline-derived CDR1 and CDR2 are SSHAT and FNYEAQ (reference sequence). The CDR3 contains 16 residues. This chain's CDR3 is CASSLLAGGLTGELFF. As DNA, the CDR3 is TGTGCTAGCAGCCTGCTAGCGGGGGGGCTCACCGGGGAGCTGTTTTTT.

This clonotype was seen repeatedly, ten times or more. J is TRBJ2-7 and V is TRBV30, with no clear D. V was clipped by 2 bases and J by 3 bases, with 8 bases between them. The CDR3 spans 12 residues. Germline lookup yields CDR1 GTSNPN and CDR2 SVGIG (reference sequence). The CDR3 is CAWSKSYYEQYV. The CDR3 DNA reads TGTGCCTGGAGTAAATCTTACTACGAGCAGTACGTC.

This clonotype showed up just a few times. The DNA of the CDR3 is TGTGCCAGCAGTACTTGGACTGGGGACAATGAGCAGTTCTTC. Amino acid sequence: CASSTWTGDNEQFF. The rearrangement joins TRBV6-2 or TRBV6-3 to TRBJ2-1; a possible D gene is TRBD2 (5 bases). Trimming removed 5 bases from V and 5 bases from J, with 13 bases in between. From germline, CDR1 is MNHEY and CDR2 SVGEGT. CDR3 size: 14 residues.

This clonotype was counted a few times. The chain uses TRBV6-1 and TRBJ1-5, with 7 bases fitting TRBD1. Germline V CDR1 and CDR2: MNHNS, SASEGT. The J segment lost 6 bases and the V segment lost 7 bases, leaving 9 bases of the junction unmatched. The CDR3 runs to 14 residues. The CDR3 DNA sequence: TGTGCCAGCAATGACAGGGCTGGGGGTCAGCCCCAGCATTTT. Protein: CASNDRAGGQPQHF.

This clonotype was recorded many times. The chain combines TRBV5-1 with TRBJ2-5; 8 positions agree with TRBD1. Trimming took 1 base from V and 5 from J; bases not matched to a gene: 7. Germline lookup yields CDR1 SGHRS and CDR2 YFSETQ. The CDR3 consists of 15 residues. CDR3 in DNA: TGCGCCAGCAGCTTGTCCTGGACAGGGACGGAGACCCAGTACTTC. Translation: CASSLSWTGTETQYF.

The chain is built from TRBV9 and TRBJ1-3; no clear D gene. V lost 0 bases and J 3 bases, leaving 10 bases between the germline ends. CDR3 size: 15 residues. Germline V gene sequence: CDR1 SGDLS, CDR2 YYNGEE. CDR3 in DNA: TGTGCCAGCAGCGTAGGGAGCGCGCATGGAAACACCATATATTTT. Translation: CASSVGSAHGNTIYF.

The chain recombines TRBV19 with TRBJ1-4; a weak D match, TRBD1 (5 bases). Germline loops: CDR1 LNHDA, CDR2 SQIVND (reference sequence). The length of the CDR3 is 14 residues. V was clipped by 0 bases and J by 7 bases, with 9 bases between them. As DNA, the CDR3 is TGTGCCAGTAGTATAGACGGGACGACTGAAAAACTGTTTTTT. This encodes CASSIDGTTEKLFF.

This clonotype has a handful of counts. The chain carries TRBV11-3 and TRBJ1-2; 10 nucleotides line up with TRBD1. Germline CDR1 and CDR2: SGHNT and YENEEA. The CDR3 has 20 amino acids. The V and J ends lost 1 base and 6 bases, in that order; junction bases with no gene match: 20. CDR3 sequence: CASSLAFGPGTGVPEDGYTF. CDR3 sequence (DNA): TGTGCCAGCAGCTTAGCTTTTGGACCCGGGACAGGGGTCCCCGAGGATGGCTACACCTTC.